This T cell receptor (beta chain) is drawn from a study of blood T cell repertoires in COVID-19. The CDR3 runs 15 residues. Deletions cut 1 base from V and 4 bases from J, with 10 bases between. Germline loops: CDR1 LGHDT, CDR2 YNNKEL (reference sequence). The protocol was immunoSEQ multiplex PCR, while the TCRdb copy is restricted to in-frame clones and leaves out a portion. The profile shows 400,000 or so clones, about 87% of them singletons. Enrollees, roughly 18 to 89 years old, lived in about two dozen US areas. The TCR comes from a man in his forties or fifties in a cohort exposed to, infected with or recovered from COVID-19 (not recorded which). The sequencing input was PBMCs or T cells enriched from blood (not recorded which). The chain is built from TRBV3-1 (or the pseudogene TRBV3-2) and TRBJ2-2; D not certain. This chain's CDR3 is CASSQVGTSTGELFF. CDR3 nucleotide sequence: TGTGCCAGCAGCCAAGTGGGCACCTCCACCGGGGAGCTGTTTTTT.